Here is one T cell receptor beta chain with its context. These data come from a study of blood T cells in healthy people across ages. With V trimmed by 7 bases and J by 3 bases, 2 bases remained unmatched. The CDR3 runs 14 residues. The authors ran a second PCR of roughly 6 to 12 cycles using a sample-barcoded 5' primer and a J-beta primer mix. MiXCR, run by TCRdb on the 5' RACE reads, gives a single entry per CDR3 protein. The sample has 600,000 or so distinct CDR3 sequences, 25% to 30% seen once; the top ten hold 15% to 19%. The sequence was collected from a woman aged 80 or over in good health. Material for sequencing was blood. The chain recombines TRBV12-3 or TRBV12-4 with TRBJ2-2; 10 positions agree with TRBD1. CDR3 protein: CASTGTGDTGELFF. CDR3 coding DNA: TGTGCCAGCACCGGGACAGGGGACACCGGGGAGCTGTTTTTT.